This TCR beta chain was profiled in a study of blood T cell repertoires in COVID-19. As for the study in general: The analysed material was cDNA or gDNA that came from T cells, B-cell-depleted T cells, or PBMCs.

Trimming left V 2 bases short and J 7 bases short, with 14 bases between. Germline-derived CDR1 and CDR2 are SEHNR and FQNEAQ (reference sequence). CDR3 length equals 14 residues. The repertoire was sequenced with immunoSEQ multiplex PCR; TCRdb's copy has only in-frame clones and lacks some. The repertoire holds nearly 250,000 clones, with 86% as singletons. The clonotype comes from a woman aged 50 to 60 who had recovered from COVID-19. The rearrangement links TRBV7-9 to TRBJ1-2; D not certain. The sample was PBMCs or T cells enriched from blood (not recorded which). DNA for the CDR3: TGTGCCAGCAGCTTAAACGGGGATTTCCGTGGCTACACCTTC. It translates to CASSLNGDFRGYTF.